The 27 T cell receptor beta chains below come from one sample, sequenced in a study of blood T cell repertoires in COVID-19. Using immunoSEQ multiplex PCR, the repertoire was profiled, and TCRdb retains in-frame clones only, with some absent. The repertoire holds 150,000 to 200,000 clones, with 80% to 90% as singletons. Material: peripheral blood. The receptors come from a man younger than 30 who had recovered from COVID-19.

For this clone: Relative to the germline gene, one junction end is altered; a read error may explain this. The gene calls are TRBV6-5 and TRBJ2-3; no firm D call. The germline V gene encodes CDR1 MNHEY and CDR2 SVGAGI. There are 13 residues in the CDR3. The CDR3, as DNA: TGTGCTAGCAGTTACTCGTCGGCAGATACGCAGTATTTT. Residues: CASSYSSADTQYF.

The chain carries TRBV2 and TRBJ1-6, with D possibly TRBD1 on 5 matching bases. The CDR3 runs 14 residues. Germline lookup yields CDR1 SNHLY and CDR2 FYNNEI. V lost 6 bases to trimming and J lost 10 bases, with 16 bases between them. The CDR3 reads CASRLRGASSPLHF. The CDR3 DNA sequence: TGTGCCAGCAGACTCCGTGGGGCTTCATCACCCCTCCACTTT.

As regards this clone: A junction end diverges from the germline sequence, so it may reflect a read error. The chain couples TRBV7-3 to TRBJ2-3, with TRBD2 matching over 14 bases. The V gene's germline CDR1 is SGHTA and CDR2 FQGTGA. This CDR3 contains 18 residues. The DNA for the CDR3 is TGTGCCAGCAGCTTAATGGCCGGGACTAGCGGGAGCAGAGATACGCAGTATTTT. Residues: CASSLMAGTSGSRDTQYF.

This clone was seen a single time. The chain joins TRBV6-4 to TRBJ2-6, with TRBD1 matching over 9 bases. V dropped 9 bases and J dropped 0; count of bases not matched to a gene: 9. CDR3 size: 17 residues. CDR1 and CDR2 from the germline V gene are MRHNA and SNTAGT. This chain's CDR3 is CARPWDRDFSGANVLTF. The CDR3, as DNA: TGTGCCAGACCCTGGGACAGGGATTTCTCTGGGGCCAACGTCCTGACTTTC.

The chain joins TRBV28 to TRBJ2-7; tentative D call: TRBD2 (6 bases). The CDR3 extends over 16 amino acids. Trimming left V 4 bases short and J 5 bases short, with 21 bases between. Germline lookup yields CDR1 MDHEN and CDR2 SYDVKM. The CDR3 DNA sequence: TGTGCCAGCAGTTCCCTGGGCTCGGGAGCTATCCACGAGCAGTACTTC. Its translation: CASSSLGSGAIHEQYF.

V usage is TRBV12-3 or TRBV12-4 and J usage is TRBJ1-5, with no clear D. This CDR3 is 12 amino acids long. V shed 6 bases and J shed 5 bases, with 8 bases lying between them. CDR3 loop: CASSFRDQPQHF. Here the CDR3 DNA reads TGTGCCAGCAGCTTCCGGGATCAGCCCCAGCATTTT.

This chain links TRBV20-1 with TRBJ2-7, with 7 bases identical to TRBD1. V trimming: 3 bases; J trimming: 7 bases; junction bases outside the gene matches: 9. The CDR3 is 13 amino acids. Germline CDR1 DFQATT, CDR2 SNEGSKA (reference sequence). For the CDR3, the DNA is TGCAGTGCTAGTCCCCCGACAGGGAATGAGCAGTACTTC. It is translated as CSASPPTGNEQYF.

The genes are TRBV4-1 and TRBJ2-1; 9 bases are shared with TRBD1. V gave up 5 bases and J gave up 3 bases; unmatched junction bases: 8. CDR1 and CDR2 (germline): MGHRA, YSYEKL. This CDR3 comprises 16 residues. CDR3 DNA sequence: TGCGCCAGCAGCGACCGACAGGGGGGGAACTACAATGAGCAGTTCTTC. Amino acids: CASSDRQGGNYNEQFF.

For the CDR3, the DNA is TGCGCCAGCAGCCAAGATCGGGGGGGAAGCTCTGAAGCTTTCTTT. Translating gives CASSQDRGGSSEAFF. This chain joins TRBV4-3 and TRBJ1-1; D is possibly TRBD1 (5 bases). V lost 0 bases, J lost 6 bases, and 14 bases lay in between. This CDR3 is built from 15 residues. Germline CDR1 and CDR2: LGHNA and YSLEER.

The rearrangement links TRBV14 to TRBJ2-1; 8 positions agree with TRBD2. The CDR3 is 15 amino acids. Germline values: CDR1 SGHDN, CDR2 FVKESK. The junction had 7 bases not matched to a gene; V was cut back by 7 bases and J by 2 bases. The chain's CDR3 is CASKSSGSAYNEQFF. The CDR3 nucleotides read TGTGCCAGCAAGTCGAGCGGGAGCGCCTACAATGAGCAGTTCTTC.

V gene TRBV9 combines with J gene TRBJ1-1; D gene uncertain. The CDR3 covers 13 residues. V lost 0 bases and J lost 3, with 6 bases in between. CDR1 is SGDLS, CDR2 YYNGEE, per germline. CDR3 protein: CASSVGPDTEAFF. Written as DNA, the CDR3 is TGTGCCAGCAGCGTAGGTCCGGACACTGAAGCTTTCTTT. The full variable domain, rest sourced from reference TRBV9 and TRBJ1-1, is DSGVTQTPKHLITATGQRVTLRCSPRSGDLSVYWYQQSLDQGLQFLIQYYNGEERAKGNILERFSAQQFPDLHSELNLSSLELGDSALYFCASSVGPDTEAFFGQGTRLTVV.

The chain links TRBV4-1 to TRBJ1-1, with TRBD1 matching 8 bases. This CDR3 contains 14 residues. Germline CDR1 is MGHRA and CDR2 is YSYEKL. The ends lost 4 bases at V and 5 bases at J; junction bases unmatched: 6. CDR3 sequence reads: CASSPHRGWTEAFF. CDR3 coding DNA: TGCGCCAGCAGCCCTCACAGGGGGTGGACTGAAGCTTTCTTT.

This sequence joins TRBV5-1 and TRBJ1-1; 7 positions agree with TRBD1. V was clipped by 0 bases and J by 3 bases; unmatched bases: 8. The CDR3 covers 16 residues. The V gene's germline CDR1 is SGHRS and CDR2 YFSETQ. The chain's CDR3 is CASSLGQGTSDTEAFF. Written as DNA, the CDR3 is TGCGCCAGCAGCTTGGGACAGGGAACGAGTGACACTGAAGCTTTCTTT.

The rearrangement uses TRBV7-3 and TRBJ2-1; D gene ambiguous. Germline lookup yields CDR1 SGHTA and CDR2 FQGTGA. The CDR3 is 13 residues long. V gave up 5 bases and J gave up 7 bases, with 12 bases separating them. The CDR3 nucleotides are TGTGCCAGCAGCCCCCCAGGTGGGAATGAGCAGTTCTTC. It specifies CASSPPGGNEQFF.

The V and J genes are TRBV6-6 and TRBJ2-7; D is possibly TRBD2 (7 bases). V dropped 2 bases and J dropped 4 bases, with 15 bases sitting between them. Germline V gives CDR1 MNHNY, CDR2 SVGAGI (reference sequence). This CDR3 is 15 amino acids long. The CDR3 bases are TGTGCCAGCAGTTACCCCCGGGGGGCGCAATACGAGCAGTACTTC. Translating gives CASSYPRGAQYEQYF.

V gene TRBV24-1 combines with J gene TRBJ2-6; possible D gene TRBD2, 5 bases. Germline V gene data show CDR1 as KGHDR and CDR2 as SFDVKD. Trimming shortened V by 6 bases and J by 4 bases, and 15 bases separated the two germline ends. This CDR3 has 16 amino acids. CDR3 sequence: CATSPSVGVGANVLTF. The CDR3 nucleotides read TGTGCCACCAGTCCCTCGGTCGGGGTCGGGGCCAACGTCCTGACTTTC.

This clone was detected once. The CDR3 here is CASSDQSGNNYEQYF. The CDR3 DNA sequence: TGTGCCAGCAGCGATCAGAGCGGGAATAACTACGAGCAGTACTTC. V gene TRBV5-4 combines with J gene TRBJ2-7; 7 positions agree with TRBD2. Germline CDR1 reads SGHNT; CDR2 reads YYREEE (reference sequence). The CDR3 length is 15 residues. The J segment lost 3 bases and the V segment lost 4 bases, leaving 10 bases of the junction unmatched.

V is TRBV9 and J is TRBJ2-2, with a possible D match to TRBD2 (6 bases). This CDR3 has 18 residues. Germline values: CDR1 SGDLS, CDR2 YYNGEE. The V end lost 3 bases, the J end lost 3 bases, and 21 bases lay between the germline ends. CDR3 nucleotide sequence: TGTGCCAGCAGCGCCCACGGGTTTGGCGGGGAATACACCGGGGAGCTGTTTTTT. This encodes CASSAHGFGGEYTGELFF.

The gene calls are TRBV7-3 and TRBJ1-1; D possibly corresponds to TRBD1 (5 bases). Trimming shortened V by 2 bases and J by 0 bases, and 13 bases separated the two germline ends. The germline CDR1 and CDR2 sequences are SGHTA and FQGTGA. The CDR3 runs to 16 residues. The CDR3 is CASSLFPGGMNTEAFF. For the CDR3, the DNA is TGTGCCAGCAGCTTATTCCCGGGGGGGATGAACACTGAAGCTTTCTTT.

The table lists this clone with a few counts. The chain joins TRBV30 to TRBJ2-5; either TRBD1 or TRBD2 may supply D (7 bases each). Germline lookup yields CDR1 GTSNPN and CDR2 SVGIG (reference sequence). The CDR3 extends over 13 amino acids. Trimming took 5 bases from V and 2 from J, leaving 12 bases between them. The CDR3 loop reads CAWGGDSQETQYF. CDR3 nucleotide sequence: TGTGCCTGGGGGGGGGACAGTCAAGAGACCCAGTACTTC.

The chain employs TRBV27 and TRBJ1-1; D might be TRBD1 (5 bases). The CDR3 loop spans 14 amino acids. V lost 7 bases and J lost 0, with 12 bases in between. Germline CDR1 and CDR2: MNHEY and SMNVEV (reference sequence). In nucleotides, the CDR3 is TGTGCCAGCACGACGGGGGGAATGAACACTGAAGCTTTCTTT. Translating it yields CASTTGGMNTEAFF.

This sequence joins TRBV27 and TRBJ2-2, with 8 bases matching TRBD2. Germline V gene lookup returns CDR1 MNHEY and CDR2 SMNVEV (reference sequence). J was trimmed by 3 bases and V by 8 bases; bases with no gene match: 17. The CDR3 has 18 amino acids. CDR3: CASFPLAERIPDTGELFF. DNA of the CDR3: TGTGCCAGCTTCCCACTAGCGGAACGAATACCCGACACCGGGGAGCTGTTTTTT.

This clone occurred once. The chain is built from TRBV5-4 and TRBJ2-7; TRBD2 aligns across 10 bases. CDR3 length equals 15 residues. Germline assignment: CDR1 SGHNT and CDR2 YYREEE (reference sequence). The V and J ends lost 3 bases and 1 base, in that order; junction bases with no gene match: 4. The DNA for the CDR3 is TGTGCCAGCAGCTCTAGCGGGAGAGAGTCCTACGAGCAGTACTTC. Translated: CASSSSGRESYEQYF.

This chain joins TRBV5-1 and TRBJ2-7; 9 bases are shared with TRBD1. J gave up 2 bases and V 3 bases, and 6 bases lay outside the gene matches. CDR1 is SGHRS, CDR2 YFSETQ, per germline. The CDR3 loop spans 15 amino acids. CDR3 region: CASSWGDREAYEQYF. DNA for the CDR3: TGCGCCAGCAGCTGGGGGGACAGGGAGGCCTACGAGCAGTACTTC.

The genes are TRBV6-4 and TRBJ1-4; D not certain. This CDR3 region has 14 residues. Germline CDR1 and CDR2: MRHNA and SNTAGT. V was cut by 2 bases and J by 0 bases, with 4 bases left in between. CDR3 in amino acids: CASSDGATNEKLFF. The CDR3 nucleotides are TGTGCCAGCAGTGACGGAGCAACTAATGAAAAACTGTTTTTT.

The chain is built from TRBV5-6 and TRBJ2-2, with D possibly matching TRBD2 (6 bases). Trimming pared 0 bases from V and 5 bases from J, leaving 20 bases between. There are 18 residues in the CDR3. Germline values: CDR1 SGHDT, CDR2 YYEEEE. The DNA for the CDR3 is TGTGCCAGCAGCTTGGCAGTAGAGGAGTCGGGGAGGACCGGGGAGCTGTTTTTT. Translated, it gives CASSLAVEESGRTGELFF.

The chain has TRBV5-1 and TRBJ1-5; 7 nucleotides match TRBD1. Losses at the gene ends were 4 bases for V and 4 bases for J; bases not matched to a gene: 5. The CDR3 extends over 14 amino acids. Germline values: CDR1 SGHRS, CDR2 YFSETQ. Here the CDR3 DNA reads TGCGCCAGCAGCCCGGGACAGTTGAATCAGCCCCAGCATTTT. Protein product: CASSPGQLNQPQHF.